One sample yielded the 17 T cell receptor beta chains listed below, sequenced in a study of blood T cell repertoires in COVID-19 (dated by TCRdb to 2018 to 2020). Library preparation employed the immunoSEQ multiplex PCR assay. This is the immuneACCESS table as TCRdb keeps it, with only in-frame sequences that have V and J called. A part of the clones is gone; compared with another copy, unresolved V genes explain less than half, and the rest is unexplained. Present in this sample are fewer than 40,000 clones, roughly 78% of which were seen just once. The leading ten clones occupy 30% to 40% of the sample. The sample was peripheral blood. These receptors all stem from an elderly man with active or convalescent COVID-19.

The V call is TRBV6-2 or TRBV6-3, the J call TRBJ1-2; the D gene is possibly TRBD1 (5 bases). The CDR3 has 14 residues. Germline-derived CDR1 and CDR2 are MNHEY and SVGEGT. Trimming removed 0 bases at V and 4 bases at J, with 9 bases between. CDR3 in amino acids: CASSYSDTGYGYTF. The CDR3 DNA reads as TGTGCCAGCAGTTACTCGGACACGGGCTATGGCTACACCTTC.

CDR3 DNA: TGTGCCAGCAGCGTTTTCAGTGGGACAGAACGTGGCTACACCTTC. As protein: CASSVFSGTERGYTF. The rearrangement links TRBV9 to TRBJ1-2, with 7 bases that match TRBD1. This CDR3 is built from 15 residues. Trimming took 2 bases from V and 7 from J; bases not matched to a gene: 11. In germline, CDR1 is SGDLS, CDR2 YYNGEE.

The chain is built from TRBV6-5 and TRBJ2-7; 9 bases fit TRBD1. Germline V CDR1 and CDR2: MNHEY, SVGAGI. J lost 4 bases, V lost 4 bases, and 5 bases had no gene match. This CDR3 is 14 amino acids long. The CDR3: CASSSADRGYEQYF. DNA for the CDR3: TGTGCCAGCAGTTCCGCGGACAGGGGTTACGAGCAGTACTTC.

This sequence joins TRBV7-9 and TRBJ2-3; D is perhaps TRBD2 (5 bases). The CDR3 runs to 12 residues. V was shortened by 5 bases and J by 9 bases, with 12 bases between the two germline ends. Germline V gene lookup returns CDR1 SEHNR and CDR2 FQNEAQ (reference sequence). DNA for the CDR3: TGTGCCAGCAGCCCGGCGCCGGGGACGCAGTATTTT. Its protein is CASSPAPGTQYF.

The CDR3 sequence: CASSPLAGGRETQYF. CDR3 sequence (DNA): TGCGCCAGCAGTCCCTTAGCGGGGGGAAGAGAGACCCAGTACTTC. The gene calls are TRBV5-1 and TRBJ2-5, with 10 bases matching TRBD2. Germline trimming cut 5 bases from V and 4 bases from J; bases unmatched to any gene: 8. The CDR3 has 15 residues. The germline V gene encodes CDR1 SGHRS and CDR2 YFSETQ.

The count of this clone is one. CDR3 sequence: CASSWTGTSTDTQYF. DNA of the CDR3: TGTGCCAGCAGCTGGACCGGGACTTCCACAGATACGCAGTATTTT. This sequence joins TRBV7-3 and TRBJ2-3; the D gene is possibly TRBD2 (6 bases). Germline V gives CDR1 SGHTA, CDR2 FQGTGA. V lost 4 bases and J lost 2, with 13 bases in between. The CDR3 contains 15 residues. The full variable domain, completed using reference TRBV7-3 and TRBJ2-3, is GAGVSQTPSNKVTEKGKYVELRCDPISGHTALYWYRQSLGQGPEFLIYFQGTGAADDSGLPNDRFFAVRPEGSVSTLKIQRTERGDSAVYLCASSWTGTSTDTQYFGPGTRLTVL.

V gene TRBV2 combines with J gene TRBJ1-5, with D maybe TRBD1 (5 bases). CDR3 length: 15 residues. The germline V gene encodes CDR1 SNHLY and CDR2 FYNNEI. Trimming took off 7 bases at V and 6 bases at J, with 19 bases between the two ends. The CDR3 loop is CASTLNPGGGQPQHF. CDR3 DNA: TGTGCCAGCACCTTAAATCCCGGGGGGGGTCAGCCCCAGCATTTT.

This clone was counted a single time. This chain uses TRBV9 with TRBJ2-1; TRBD1 agrees at 8 bases. The CDR3 length is 15 residues. V lost 3 bases to trimming and J lost 7 bases; unmatched junction nucleotides: 9. Germline CDR1 SGDLS, CDR2 YYNGEE. CDR3 sequence reads: CASSAQQGGRNEQFF. CDR3 nucleotide sequence: TGTGCCAGCAGCGCGCAACAGGGGGGCAGGAATGAGCAGTTCTTC.

This rearrangement joins TRBV19 to TRBJ2-5; 9 bases fit TRBD1. Looked up from germline, CDR1 is LNHDA and CDR2 is SQIVND (reference sequence). Losses at the gene ends were 4 bases for V and 4 bases for J; bases not matched to a gene: 4. This CDR3 is 14 amino acids long. Written as DNA, the CDR3 is TGTGCCAGTAGTACCTGGGACAGGGCAGAGACCCAGTACTTC. Protein product: CASSTWDRAETQYF.

V gene TRBV9 combines with J gene TRBJ2-7; tentative D call: TRBD1 (6 bases). Trimming cost V 2 bases and J 7 bases, with 10 bases left between them. The CDR3 is 12 amino acids. Germline V gene sequence: CDR1 SGDLS, CDR2 YYNGEE. The CDR3 nucleotides are TGTGCCAGCAGCGTCCTCGGACAGGAGCAGTACTTC. Translation gives CASSVLGQEQYF. The full variable domain, in which reference TRBV9 and TRBJ2-7 provide the parts outside the CDR3, is DSGVTQTPKHLITATGQRVTLRCSPRSGDLSVYWYQQSLDQGLQFLIQYYNGEERAKGNILERFSAQQFPDLHSELNLSSLELGDSALYFCASSVLGQEQYFGPGTRLTVT.

V usage is TRBV6-5 and J usage is TRBJ2-2; the D gene is possibly TRBD1 (5 bases). Germline loops: CDR1 MNHEY, CDR2 SVGAGI. This CDR3 contains 14 residues. V lost 7 bases to trimming and J lost 0 bases, with 9 bases between them. The CDR3 here is CASTLTANTGELFF. The CDR3 DNA is TGTGCCAGCACCTTGACAGCGAACACCGGGGAGCTGTTTTTT.

This clone was counted between two and nine times. The CDR3 sequence is CASSYSPGGNTGELFF. In DNA, the CDR3 is TGCGCCAGCAGCTACTCTCCGGGAGGTAACACCGGGGAGCTGTTTTTT. The genes are TRBV5-1 and TRBJ2-2; 7 bases are shared with TRBD2. V trimming: 3 bases; J trimming: 2 bases; junction bases outside the gene matches: 7. The CDR3 totals 16 residues. Germline CDR1 and CDR2: SGHRS and YFSETQ. The full variable domain, in which reference TRBV5-1 and TRBJ2-2 provide the parts outside the CDR3, is KAGVTQTPRYLIKTRGQQVTLSCSPISGHRSVSWYQQTPGQGLQFLFEYFSETQRNKGNFPGRFSGRQFSNSRSEMNVSTLELGDSALYLCASSYSPGGNTGELFFGEGSRLTVL.

The chain is built from TRBV28 and TRBJ1-2; D not certain. The ends were cut back, 5 bases at V and 8 bases at J, with 21 bases in the middle. The CDR3 length is 15 residues. Germline V gene sequence: CDR1 MDHEN, CDR2 SYDVKM. CDR3 nucleotides: TGTGCCAGCAGTGCCGACCTTACGCCCAGAGGGGGCTACACCTTC. Residues: CASSADLTPRGGYTF.

This chain joins TRBV18 and TRBJ2-1; 8 nucleotides agree with TRBD1. The CDR3 is made up of 15 amino acids. Germline lookup yields CDR1 KGHSH and CDR2 LQKENI. J lost 6 bases, V lost 5 bases, and 9 bases had no gene match. The DNA of the CDR3 is TGTGCCAGCTCATCCAGACAGGGGACGGGCAATGAGCAGTTCTTC. Residues: CASSSRQGTGNEQFF.

This clone was counted ten times or more. This chain joins TRBV11-2 and TRBJ1-1, with D possibly TRBD1 on 5 matching bases. V shed 5 bases and J shed 5 bases, with 18 bases lying between them. Germline CDR1 and CDR2: SGHAT and FQNNGV. CDR3 length equals 15 residues. The CDR3 DNA reads TGTGCCAGCAGCCACCCCGTGGGGCGCGATACTGAAGCTTTCTTT. This codes for CASSHPVGRDTEAFF.

The chain employs TRBV19 and TRBJ1-5; 7 bases fit TRBD1. Germline values: CDR1 LNHDA, CDR2 SQIVND (reference sequence). V gave up 9 bases and J gave up 0 bases; unmatched junction bases: 8. The CDR3 length is 15 residues. As DNA, the CDR3 is TGTGCCAGCCAGTTTCGGACAGGTAGCAATCAGCCCCAGCATTTT. Its translation: CASQFRTGSNQPQHF. The full variable domain, with the rest looked up from reference TRBV19 and TRBJ1-5, is DGGITQSPKYLFRKEGQNVTLSCEQNLNHDAMYWYRQDPGQGLRLIYYSQIVNDFQKGDIAEGYSVSREKKESFPLTVTSAQKNPTAFYLCASQFRTGSNQPQHFGDGTRLSIL.

The V and J genes are TRBV19 and TRBJ1-5, with D maybe TRBD1 (5 bases). Germline loops: CDR1 LNHDA, CDR2 SQIVND (reference sequence). CDR3 length: 15 amino acids. V was shortened by 5 bases and J by 5 bases, with 16 bases between the two germline ends. The CDR3 sequence: CASSGAATVYQPQHF. Written as DNA, the CDR3 is TGTGCCAGTAGTGGGGCAGCCACCGTTTATCAGCCCCAGCATTTT.